This T cell receptor (beta chain) came from a study of identifying expanded T cells in peripheral blood. Profiling relied on immunoSEQ multiplex PCR, and the TCRdb table lists in-frame clones only, not all of them. Counted here are approximately 97,000 clones, approximately 88% occurring once; the ten biggest clones make up approximately 14%. Healthy donors had no documented immune events, such as infections, while sampled. Turning to this clone: Antigen specificity is unknown.

Findings of the study overall: Over approximately two and four weeks, about 15 and 19 clones changed, versus 1.2 between replicates. Across healthy donors, higher total template counts meant significantly greater roughly two-week count variance.

V was pared by 1 base and J by 1 base, with 11 bases between. Per germline, CDR1 SEHNR and CDR2 FQNEAQ (reference sequence). The CDR3 sequence is 15 residues long. Material: blood. The V gene is TRBV7-9, the J gene TRBJ2-7; the D gene is possibly TRBD2 (6 bases). The receptor was isolated from a person between 18 and 70 years old in good health. The CDR3 DNA sequence: TGTGCCAGCAGCTTAGTGGGGACTTCGTCCTACGAGCAGTACTTC. Its protein is CASSLVGTSSYEQYF.